This T cell receptor (beta chain) was recorded in a study of cytotoxic CD8 clonotypes in ibrutinib-treated CLL. Study-level information: For this cohort, patients were about a dozen relapsed/refractory and around 15 treatment-naive, while 17 were IGHV unmutated. Study results and caveats: Clonotypes that were public were uncommon, and they contracted or stayed stable on treatment.

TCR beta libraries used about 2.2 micrograms of genomic DNA from cryopreserved PBMCs. Of note for this clone: What it binds is not known.

V was cut by 7 bases and J by 0 bases, with 15 bases left in between. Per the germline V gene, CDR1 is SNHLY and CDR2 is FYNNEI. There are 15 residues in the CDR3. Deep sequencing aimed at 1 in 200,000 to 1 in 1 million T cells' resolution. Some clones are missing from TCRdb's copy, which holds only in-frame ones; the method was immunoSEQ multiplex PCR. This table has approximately 33,000 clones, roughly three quarters appearing once. The sequence came from a human donor with chronic lymphocytic leukemia. The V call is TRBV2, the J call TRBJ1-2; D not resolved. The starting material was PBMCs, obtained before ibrutinib treatment. CDR3 sequence reads: CASTGLGIANYGYTF. The CDR3 nucleotides are TGTGCCAGCACTGGCCTCGGGATAGCTAACTATGGCTACACCTTC.